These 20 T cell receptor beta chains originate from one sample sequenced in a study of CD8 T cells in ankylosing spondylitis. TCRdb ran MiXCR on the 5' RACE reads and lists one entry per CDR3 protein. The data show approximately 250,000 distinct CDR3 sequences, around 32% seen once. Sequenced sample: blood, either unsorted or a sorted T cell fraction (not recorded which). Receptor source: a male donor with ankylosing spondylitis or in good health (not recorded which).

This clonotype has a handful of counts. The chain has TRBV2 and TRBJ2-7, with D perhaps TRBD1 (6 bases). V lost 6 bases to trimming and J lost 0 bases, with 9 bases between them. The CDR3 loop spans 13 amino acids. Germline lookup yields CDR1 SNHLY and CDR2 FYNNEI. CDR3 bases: TGTGCCAGCAGCGGGACACACTCCTACGAGCAGTACTTC. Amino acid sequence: CASSGTHSYEQYF.

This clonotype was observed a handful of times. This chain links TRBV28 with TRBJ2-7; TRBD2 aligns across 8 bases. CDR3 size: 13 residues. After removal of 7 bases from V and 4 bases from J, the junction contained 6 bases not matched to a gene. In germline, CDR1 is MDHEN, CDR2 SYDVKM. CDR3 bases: TGTGCCAGCATCGGGAGGGGGGAATACGAGCAGTACTTC. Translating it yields CASIGRGEYEQYF.

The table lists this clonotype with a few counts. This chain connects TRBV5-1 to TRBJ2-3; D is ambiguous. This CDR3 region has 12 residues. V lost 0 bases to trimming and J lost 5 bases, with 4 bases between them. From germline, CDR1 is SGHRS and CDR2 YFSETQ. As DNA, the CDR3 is TGCGCCAGCAGCTTGGGTCTAGATACGCAGTATTTT. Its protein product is CASSLGLDTQYF.

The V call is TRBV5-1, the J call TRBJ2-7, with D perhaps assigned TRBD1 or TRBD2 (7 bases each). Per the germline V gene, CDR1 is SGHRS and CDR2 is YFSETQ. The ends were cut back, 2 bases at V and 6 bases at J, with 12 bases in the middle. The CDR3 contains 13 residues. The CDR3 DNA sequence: TGCGCCAGCAGCTTTGCAGGGGGGGCCGAGCAGTACTTC. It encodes CASSFAGGAEQYF.

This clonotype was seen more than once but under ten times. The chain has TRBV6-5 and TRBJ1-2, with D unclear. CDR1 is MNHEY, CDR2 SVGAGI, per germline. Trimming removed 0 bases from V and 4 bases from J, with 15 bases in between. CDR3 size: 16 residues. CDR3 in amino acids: CASSYSIGSTPYGYTF. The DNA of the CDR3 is TGTGCCAGCAGTTACTCGATTGGCTCAACCCCCTATGGCTACACCTTC.

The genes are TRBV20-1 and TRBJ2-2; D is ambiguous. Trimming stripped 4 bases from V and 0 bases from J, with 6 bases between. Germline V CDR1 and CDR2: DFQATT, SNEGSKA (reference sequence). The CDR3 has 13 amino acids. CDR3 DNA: TGCAGTGCTAACCGCCCGAACACCGGGGAGCTGTTTTTT. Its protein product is CSANRPNTGELFF.

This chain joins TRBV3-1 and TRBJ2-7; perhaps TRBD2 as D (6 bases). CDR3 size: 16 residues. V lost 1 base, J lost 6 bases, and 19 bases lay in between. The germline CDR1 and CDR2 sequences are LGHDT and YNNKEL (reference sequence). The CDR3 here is CASSQVGGAGRFEQYF. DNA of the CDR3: TGTGCCAGCAGCCAAGTGGGGGGAGCAGGCCGGTTCGAGCAGTACTTC.

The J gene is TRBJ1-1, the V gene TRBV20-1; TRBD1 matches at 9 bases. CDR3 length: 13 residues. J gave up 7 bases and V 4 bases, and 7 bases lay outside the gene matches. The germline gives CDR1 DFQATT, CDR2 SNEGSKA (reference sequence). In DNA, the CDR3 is TGCAGTGCTAACCCGACAGGGGGAGGTGAAGCTTTCTTT. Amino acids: CSANPTGGGEAFF.

The CDR3 bases are TGTGCCAGCAGCCGACAGGGTGGCCAGCCCCAGCATTTT. It specifies CASSRQGGQPQHF. The gene calls are TRBV12-3 or TRBV12-4 and TRBJ1-5, with 7 nucleotides matching TRBD1. V was pared by 6 bases and J by 7 bases, with 6 bases of the junction left unmatched. The CDR3 spans 13 residues.

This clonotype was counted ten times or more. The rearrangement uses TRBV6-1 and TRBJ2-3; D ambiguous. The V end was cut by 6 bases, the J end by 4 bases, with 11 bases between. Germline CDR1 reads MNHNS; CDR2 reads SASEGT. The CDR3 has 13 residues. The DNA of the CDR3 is TGTGCCAGCAGAAAGACGGGCGCAGATACGCAGTATTTT. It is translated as CASRKTGADTQYF.

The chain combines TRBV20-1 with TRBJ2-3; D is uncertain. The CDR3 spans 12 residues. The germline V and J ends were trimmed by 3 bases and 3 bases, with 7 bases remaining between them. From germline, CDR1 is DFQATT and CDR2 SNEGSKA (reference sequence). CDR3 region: CSASLGTDTQYF. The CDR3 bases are TGCAGTGCTAGCCTGGGGACAGATACGCAGTATTTT.

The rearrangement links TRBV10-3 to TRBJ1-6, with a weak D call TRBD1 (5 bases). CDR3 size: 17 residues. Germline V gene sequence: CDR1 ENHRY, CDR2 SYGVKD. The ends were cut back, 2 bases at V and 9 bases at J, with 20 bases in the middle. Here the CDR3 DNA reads TGTGCCATCAGTGAGACCGCGGGACGTCGTGTACCTTCACCCCTCCACTTT. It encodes CAISETAGRRVPSPLHF.

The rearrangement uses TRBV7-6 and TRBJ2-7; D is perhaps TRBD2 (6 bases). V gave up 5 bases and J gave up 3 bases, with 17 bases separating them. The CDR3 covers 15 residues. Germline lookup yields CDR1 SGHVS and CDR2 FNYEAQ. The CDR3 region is CASSPETRGGYEQYF. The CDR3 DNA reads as TGTGCCAGCAGCCCCGAGACTAGAGGTGGCTACGAGCAGTACTTC.

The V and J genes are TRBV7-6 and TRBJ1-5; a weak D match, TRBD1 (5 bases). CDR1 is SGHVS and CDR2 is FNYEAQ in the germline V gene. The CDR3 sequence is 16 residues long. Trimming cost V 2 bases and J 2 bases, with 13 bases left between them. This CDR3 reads CASSLFSGTGNQPQHF. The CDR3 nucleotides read TGTGCCAGCAGCTTATTCTCAGGGACCGGCAATCAGCCCCAGCATTTT. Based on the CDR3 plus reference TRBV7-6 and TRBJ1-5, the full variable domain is GAGVSQSPRYKVTKRGQDVALRCDPISGHVSLYWYRQALGQGPEFLTYFNYEAQQDKSGLPNDRFSAERPEGSISTLTIQRTEQRDSAMYRCASSLFSGTGNQPQHFGDGTRLSIL.

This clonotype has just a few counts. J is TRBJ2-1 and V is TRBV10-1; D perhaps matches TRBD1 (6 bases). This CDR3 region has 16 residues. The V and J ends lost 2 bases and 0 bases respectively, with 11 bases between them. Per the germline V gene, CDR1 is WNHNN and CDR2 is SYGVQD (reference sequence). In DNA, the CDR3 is TGCGCCAGCAGTGAGCCAGGGGCTAGCTCCTACAATGAGCAGTTCTTC. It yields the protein CASSEPGASSYNEQFF.

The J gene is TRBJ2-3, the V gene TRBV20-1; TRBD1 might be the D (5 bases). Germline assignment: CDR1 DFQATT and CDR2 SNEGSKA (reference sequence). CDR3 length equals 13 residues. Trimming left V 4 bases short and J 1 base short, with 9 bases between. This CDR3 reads CSAKPQGTDTQYF. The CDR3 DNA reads TGCAGTGCTAAGCCACAGGGCACAGATACGCAGTATTTT.

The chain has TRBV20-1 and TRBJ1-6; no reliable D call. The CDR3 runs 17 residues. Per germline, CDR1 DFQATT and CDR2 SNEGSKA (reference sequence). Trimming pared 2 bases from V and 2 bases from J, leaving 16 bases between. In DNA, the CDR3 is TGCAGTGCTAGACCCACGCTCCGGGCAACCTATAATTCACCCCTCCACTTT. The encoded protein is CSARPTLRATYNSPLHF.

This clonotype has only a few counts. The CDR3: CASSRGGSVGTISYEQYF. The CDR3 coding sequence is TGTGCCAGCAGTCGAGGTGGGTCGGTGGGGACAATCTCCTACGAGCAGTACTTC. The rearrangement joins TRBV6-1 to TRBJ2-7, with D perhaps TRBD1 (6 bases). The germline V gene encodes CDR1 MNHNS and CDR2 SASEGT. Trimming cost V 5 bases and J 0 bases, with 23 bases left between them. This CDR3 is 18 amino acids long.

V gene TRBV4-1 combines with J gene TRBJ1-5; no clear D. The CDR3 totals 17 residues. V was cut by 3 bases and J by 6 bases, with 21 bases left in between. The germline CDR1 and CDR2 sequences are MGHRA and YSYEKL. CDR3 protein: CASSHLAHRFGGQPQHF. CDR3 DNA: TGCGCCAGCAGCCACCTGGCACACCGGTTTGGAGGTCAGCCCCAGCATTTT.

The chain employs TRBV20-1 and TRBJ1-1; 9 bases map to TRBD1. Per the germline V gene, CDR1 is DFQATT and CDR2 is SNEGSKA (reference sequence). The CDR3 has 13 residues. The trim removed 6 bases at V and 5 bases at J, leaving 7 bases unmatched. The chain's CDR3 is CSAPDRGGTEAFF. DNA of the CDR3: TGCAGTGCCCCGGACAGGGGCGGGACTGAAGCTTTCTTT.